The 32 T cell receptor beta chains in this list originate from one sample, sequenced in a study. MiXCR, applied by TCRdb to the 5' RACE reads, yields one record per CDR3 protein. The sample carries 40,000 to 65,000 distinct CDR3 sequences, more than 20% recorded once. Sequencing input: tumor-infiltrating naive CD4+ T cells sorted from the breast tumor. The subset was: naive CD4+ T cells, CD4+CD45RA+CD25-. The receptors stem from a female donor with breast cancer.

In its sample, this clonotype was seen a few times. This chain links TRBV20-1 with TRBJ2-1; 13 bases fit TRBD2. The germline V gene has CDR1 DFQATT and CDR2 SNEGSKA (reference sequence). V gave up 0 bases and J gave up 10 bases; unmatched junction bases: 9. The CDR3 runs 16 residues. The CDR3 DNA is TGCAGTGCTAGAGATCTACAGACTAGCGGGAGGTCGGAGCAGTTCTTC. The encoded protein is CSARDLQTSGRSEQFF.

The chain uses TRBV25-1 and TRBJ2-1; TRBD2 matches at 14 bases. V was pared by 6 bases and J by 5 bases, with 12 bases of the junction left unmatched. Germline V lookup: CDR1 MGHDK, CDR2 SYGVNS. The CDR3 is made up of 18 amino acids. The CDR3 reads CASRASGTSGRPDNEQFF. CDR3 DNA: TGTGCCAGCAGGGCCTCCGGGACTAGCGGGAGACCGGACAATGAGCAGTTCTTC.

Note on this clonotype: With a much larger clone just one base away, this may be a read error. The chain combines TRBV20-1 with TRBJ1-1; TRBD1 might be the D (5 bases). CDR3 length: 16 residues. The germline V gene encodes CDR1 DFQATT and CDR2 SNEGSKA (reference sequence). The CDR3 loop reads CGARDRGSPMNTEAFF. DNA of the CDR3: TGCGGTGCTAGAGATCGGGGCAGCCCTATGAACACTGAAGCTTTCTTT.

The chain joins TRBV5-1 to TRBJ2-1, with TRBD1 as a possible D gene (5 bases). The V end lost 2 bases, the J end lost 0 bases, and 12 bases lay between the germline ends. From germline, CDR1 is SGHRS and CDR2 YFSETQ. CDR3 length equals 16 residues. Here the CDR3 DNA reads TGCGCCAGCAGCTTTCAGGGCATAGACTCCTACAATGAGCAGTTCTTC. Its translation is CASSFQGIDSYNEQFF.

The chain recombines TRBV5-1 with TRBJ2-7, with 10 bases lining up with TRBD2. V lost 0 bases to trimming and J lost 2 bases; unmatched junction nucleotides: 2. The germline gives CDR1 SGHRS, CDR2 YFSETQ. This CDR3 region has 15 residues. CDR3 loop: CASSLESGGAYEQYF. Here the CDR3 DNA reads TGCGCCAGCAGCTTGGAGAGCGGGGGGGCCTACGAGCAGTACTTC. Using reference TRBV5-1 and TRBJ2-7 for the parts outside the CDR3, the full variable domain is KAGVTQTPRYLIKTRGQQVTLSCSPISGHRSVSWYQQTPGQGLQFLFEYFSETQRNKGNFPGRFSGRQFSNSRSEMNVSTLELGDSALYLCASSLESGGAYEQYFGPGTRLTVT.

As to this clonotype: This may come from a read error, since a much larger clone is one base off. The chain recombines TRBV12-3 or TRBV12-4 with TRBJ1-4, with D hard to call. The CDR3 length is 14 residues. The CDR3, as DNA: TGTGTCAGCAGCCCGACGTCAACTAATGAAAAACTGTTTTTT. Amino acid sequence: CVSSPTSTNEKLFF.

This clonotype was picked up a small number of times. The chain carries TRBV29-1 and TRBJ2-7, with D possibly being TRBD2 (6 bases). V dropped 4 bases and J dropped 0 bases, with 16 bases sitting between them. Germline V gene sequence: CDR1 SQVTM, CDR2 ANQGSEA. The CDR3 is 15 residues long. The CDR3 region is CSVVSLGTPSYEQYF. The CDR3 region has the DNA TGCAGCGTTGTTAGTTTGGGGACTCCCTCCTACGAGCAGTACTTC.

This chain uses TRBV7-2 with TRBJ1-4, with a weak D call TRBD1 (6 bases). CDR3 length: 14 residues. CDR1 and CDR2 from the germline V gene are SGHTA and FQGNSA. The ends were cut back, 4 bases at V and 9 bases at J, with 15 bases in the middle. CDR3 loop: CASSYQGNGKKLFF. CDR3 nucleotide sequence: TGTGCCAGCAGCTACCAGGGGAATGGTAAAAAACTGTTTTTT.

Only a few counts were recorded for this clonotype. The chain links TRBV7-3 to TRBJ2-1; unclear D gene. With 7 bases removed from V and 7 bases from J, the gap between germline ends came to 14 bases. Germline CDR1 and CDR2: SGHTA and FQGTGA. This CDR3 spans 13 amino acids. DNA of the CDR3: TGTGCCAGCACCCTTAGACCCGGAAATGAGCAGTTCTTC. Translating gives CASTLRPGNEQFF.

The chain has TRBV24-1 and TRBJ2-2, with a weak D call TRBD1 (5 bases). Trimming removed 7 bases at V and 6 bases at J, with 11 bases between. The CDR3 has 13 amino acids. The germline gives CDR1 KGHDR, CDR2 SFDVKD. DNA of the CDR3: TGTGCCACCAGGGACCAGGGTCCCGGGGAGCTGTTTTTT. The encoded protein is CATRDQGPGELFF.

This clonotype was seen many times. The V and J genes are TRBV9 and TRBJ1-3; D not certain. The CDR3 sequence is 15 residues long. From germline, CDR1 is SGDLS and CDR2 YYNGEE. The germline V and J ends were trimmed by 4 bases and 4 bases, with 15 bases remaining between them. CDR3 region: CASSPNPRLGNTIYF. The CDR3 coding sequence is TGTGCCAGCAGCCCTAACCCTCGGCTCGGAAACACCATATATTTT.

This clonotype was recorded a few times. The junction shows a germline mismatch at one end, possibly a read error. V usage is TRBV5-1 and J usage is TRBJ1-2; weak D call: TRBD1 (6 bases). Looked up from germline, CDR1 is SGHRS and CDR2 is YFSETQ. The CDR3 sequence is 14 residues long. This chain's CDR3 is CASSSLLTDGQTIF. In DNA, the CDR3 is TGCGCCAGCAGCTCACTTCTAACGGACGGACAGACCATTTTC.

This clonotype appeared a few times. The chain couples TRBV7-2 to TRBJ2-7, with D perhaps TRBD1 (6 bases). Deletions cut 0 bases from V and 1 base from J, with 10 bases between. CDR1 is SGHTA, CDR2 FQGNSA, per germline. The CDR3 is 15 amino acids. The DNA of the CDR3 is TGTGCCAGCAGCTTAGCCCAGGGGAGATCCTACGAGCAGTACTTC. Protein product: CASSLAQGRSYEQYF.

The rearrangement uses TRBV27 and TRBJ1-2, with a tentative D call TRBD1 (6 bases). The V and J ends lost 6 bases and 2 bases respectively, with 10 bases between them. This CDR3 has 13 amino acids. In germline, CDR1 is MNHEY, CDR2 SMNVEV (reference sequence). The chain's CDR3 is CASSPDRNYGYTF. The DNA of the CDR3 is TGTGCCAGCAGCCCAGACAGGAACTATGGCTACACCTTC.

Regarding this clonotype: A read error may produce the germline difference seen at one junction end. This chain connects TRBV15 to TRBJ1-1, with 9 bases aligning to TRBD1. The CDR3 covers 16 residues. CDR1 LNHNV and CDR2 YYDKDF come from the germline V gene (reference sequence). The CDR3 reads CATSRSTGQGHTEASF. The CDR3 DNA reads TGTGCCACCAGCAGATCTACCGGACAGGGGCACACTGAAGCTTCCTTT.

This chain connects TRBV7-9 to TRBJ2-3; D is tentatively TRBD1 or TRBD2 (5 bases each). The CDR3 spans 14 residues. From germline, CDR1 is SEHNR and CDR2 FQNEAQ (reference sequence). Trimming left V 5 bases short and J 5 bases short, with 14 bases between. The CDR3 is CASSLRDGRDTQYF. The DNA of the CDR3 is TGTGCCAGCAGCCTTAGGGACGGCAGAGATACGCAGTATTTT. Full variable domain (missing parts from reference TRBV7-9 and TRBJ2-3): DTGVSQNPRHKITKRGQNVTFRCDPISEHNRLYWYRQTLGQGPEFLTYFQNEAQLEKSRLLSDRFSAERPKGSFSTLEIQRTEQGDSAMYLCASSLRDGRDTQYFGPGTRLTVL.

V usage is TRBV20-1 and J usage is TRBJ1-2, with 8 bases fitting TRBD1. CDR3 length equals 16 residues. V dropped 0 bases and J dropped 7; count of bases not matched to a gene: 13. CDR1 and CDR2 from the germline V gene are DFQATT and SNEGSKA (reference sequence). The CDR3 DNA is TGCAGTGCTAGAGATTTCGGCCAGTCAGGGGGCGGTGGCTACACCTTC. Residues: CSARDFGQSGGGGYTF.

The chain joins TRBV5-1 to TRBJ2-1; TRBD2 matches at 13 bases. The CDR3 covers 20 residues. Trimming took 0 bases from V and 7 from J; bases not matched to a gene: 16. CDR1 and CDR2 from the germline V gene are SGHRS and YFSETQ. The CDR3 protein is CASSLVGLAGDGAIINEQFF. CDR3 nucleotide sequence: TGCGCCAGCAGCTTGGTCGGACTAGCGGGAGATGGGGCCATCATAAATGAGCAGTTCTTC.

The rearrangement uses TRBV4-1 and TRBJ2-4, with D tentatively TRBD1 or TRBD2 (7 bases each). The V gene's germline CDR1 is MGHRA and CDR2 YSYEKL. Trimming left V 0 bases short and J 2 bases short, with 20 bases between. This CDR3 has 19 amino acids. CDR3: CASSQEVQGRGYSKNIQYF. Written as DNA, the CDR3 is TGCGCCAGCAGCCAAGAAGTACAGGGGAGGGGGTATTCCAAAAACATTCAGTACTTC.

The genes are TRBV5-1 and TRBJ1-1; D gene unclear. Germline lookup yields CDR1 SGHRS and CDR2 YFSETQ. Trimming took 4 bases from V and 1 from J, leaving 8 bases between them. The CDR3 is 13 amino acids. The CDR3 sequence: CASSQTENTEAFF. CDR3 DNA: TGCGCCAGCAGCCAGACTGAGAACACTGAAGCTTTCTTT.

This clonotype was recorded a few times. The CDR3 sequence is CASSLSMGYGYTF. DNA for the CDR3: TGTGCCAGCAGCTTGAGCATGGGCTATGGCTACACCTTC. The rearrangement joins TRBV5-5 to TRBJ1-2; D not certain. Trimming shortened V by 1 base and J by 4 bases, and 8 bases separated the two germline ends. Germline V CDR1 and CDR2: SGHKS, YYEKEE (reference sequence). The CDR3 loop spans 13 amino acids.

This clonotype was counted only a few times. J is TRBJ1-5 and V is TRBV20-1; D may be TRBD1 (6 bases). Trimming removed 2 bases from V and 5 bases from J, with 19 bases in between. The CDR3 spans 16 residues. Germline assignment: CDR1 DFQATT and CDR2 SNEGSKA (reference sequence). The chain's CDR3 is CSARRQSRGFDQPQHF. The CDR3 DNA follows: TGCAGTGCTAGACGTCAATCCAGGGGATTTGATCAGCCCCAGCATTTT.

As regards this clonotype: At one end, the junction sequence differs from germline, possibly due to a read error. The J gene is TRBJ2-7, the V gene TRBV6-5; D ambiguous. The CDR3 is 15 residues long. The germline V gene encodes CDR1 MNHEY and CDR2 SVGAGI. The CDR3 sequence is CASGYSRPTIHEQYF. The CDR3 DNA follows: TGTGCCAGCGGTTACTCCAGACCAACTATCCACGAGCAGTACTTC.

This clonotype was counted a few times. This chain connects TRBV12-3 or TRBV12-4 to TRBJ1-1; D possibly corresponds to TRBD1 (5 bases). This CDR3 is built from 13 residues. Trimming pared 1 base from V and 3 bases from J, leaving 6 bases between. The CDR3: CASSLVGDTEAFF. The DNA for the CDR3 is TGTGCCAGCAGTTTAGTGGGGGACACTGAAGCTTTCTTT.

A few counts support this clonotype. The V call is TRBV28, the J call TRBJ1-4; D is possibly TRBD1 (6 bases). CDR1 is MDHEN and CDR2 is SYDVKM in the germline V gene. V lost 7 bases to trimming and J lost 7 bases, with 19 bases between them. The CDR3 covers 15 residues. CDR3 sequence: CASTTGGGESEKLFF. The DNA for the CDR3 is TGTGCCAGCACCACGGGGGGGGGCGAATCTGAAAAACTGTTTTTT.

The genes are TRBV7-9 and TRBJ2-7; TRBD1 aligns across 7 bases. The V gene's germline CDR1 is SEHNR and CDR2 FQNEAQ (reference sequence). The CDR3 length is 15 residues. V was pared by 2 bases and J by 6 bases, with 10 bases of the junction left unmatched. The chain's CDR3 is CASSLSVSQGSEQYF. The CDR3 bases are TGTGCCAGCAGCTTAAGCGTATCACAGGGGTCCGAGCAGTACTTC.

This clonotype showed up just once. This may come from a read error, since a much larger clone is one base off. CDR3 coding DNA: TGTGCCAGCAGCCCCAGACAGGGGGAGAAGGAGCAGTTCTTC. The encoded protein is CASSPRQGEKEQFF. V gene TRBV9 combines with J gene TRBJ2-1; 9 nucleotides align to TRBD1. The CDR3 consists of 14 residues. Trimming removed 4 bases from V and 10 bases from J; junction bases left unmatched: 9. Germline loops: CDR1 SGDLS, CDR2 YYNGEE.

A word on this clonotype: The junction does not match germline at one end; this may be a read error. The chain combines TRBV27 with TRBJ1-1; 8 nucleotides align to TRBD1. The CDR3 has 14 residues. Germline-derived CDR1 and CDR2 are MNHEY and SMNVEV (reference sequence). DNA for the CDR3: TGCGCCAGCAGTAGGACAGGGCCTTTTGACGAAGCTTTCTTT. Translated: CASSRTGPFDEAFF.

To note about this clonotype: The junction differs from germline at one of its ends, possibly a read error. V and J are TRBV5-6 and TRBJ2-1; D gene uncertain. The CDR3 is 15 residues long. CDR1 is SGHDT and CDR2 is YYEEEE in the germline V gene. The CDR3 region has the DNA TGTGCCAGCAGCCTGGCCCTTTCACCCTACAATGAGCAGTCCTTC. Amino acids: CASSLALSPYNEQSF.

This clonotype was counted a few times. The CDR3 reads CASSPDGYYGYTF. CDR3 DNA: TGCGCCAGCAGTCCGGACGGGTACTATGGCTACACCTTC. V is TRBV4-1 and J is TRBJ1-2; no firm D call. From germline, CDR1 is MGHRA and CDR2 YSYEKL. V lost 6 bases and J 3 bases, leaving 11 bases between the germline ends. This CDR3 contains 13 residues.

On this clonotype itself: A much bigger clone sits one base away, suggesting this may be a read error. V is TRBV12-3 or TRBV12-4 and J is TRBJ1-4; D not resolved. V lost 8 bases and J lost 8, with 21 bases in between. The CDR3 spans 15 residues. The CDR3, as DNA: TGTGCCAGCTGTGACTCTAAGGGATTAAAGGAAAAACTGTTTTTT. It encodes CASCDSKGLKEKLFF.

The chain couples TRBV29-1 to TRBJ2-2, with TRBD1 matching over 8 bases. V trimming: 6 bases; J trimming: 4 bases; junction bases outside the gene matches: 7. From germline, CDR1 is SQVTM and CDR2 ANQGSEA. The CDR3 length is 14 residues. The chain's CDR3 is CSVLPDRVTGELFF. The DNA for the CDR3 is TGCAGCGTCCTTCCGGACAGGGTCACCGGGGAGCTGTTTTTT.